A single T cell receptor beta chain is shown here with its context. TCRdb's table, derived via immunoSEQ multiplex PCR, lists solely in-frame clones and lacks some. The sample contains about 60,000 clones, nearly 95% of which appear only once. The CDR3 is 14 amino acids. Trimming stripped 7 bases from V and 2 bases from J, with 15 bases between. This sample was taken from a study of T cell changes during pregnancy in multiple sclerosis. This TCR was sampled from a female donor with multiple sclerosis, enrolled in a pregnancy study. The chain joins TRBV23-1 to TRBJ2-7; D is possibly TRBD2 (5 bases). TRBV23-1 is an ORF, with its function uncertain. The input for sequencing was peripheral blood, taken in the first trimester of pregnancy. The CDR3 DNA reads TGCGCCAGCACCCACACCGGGGTACCCTACGAGCAGTACTTC. Its protein product is CASTHTGVPYEQYF.